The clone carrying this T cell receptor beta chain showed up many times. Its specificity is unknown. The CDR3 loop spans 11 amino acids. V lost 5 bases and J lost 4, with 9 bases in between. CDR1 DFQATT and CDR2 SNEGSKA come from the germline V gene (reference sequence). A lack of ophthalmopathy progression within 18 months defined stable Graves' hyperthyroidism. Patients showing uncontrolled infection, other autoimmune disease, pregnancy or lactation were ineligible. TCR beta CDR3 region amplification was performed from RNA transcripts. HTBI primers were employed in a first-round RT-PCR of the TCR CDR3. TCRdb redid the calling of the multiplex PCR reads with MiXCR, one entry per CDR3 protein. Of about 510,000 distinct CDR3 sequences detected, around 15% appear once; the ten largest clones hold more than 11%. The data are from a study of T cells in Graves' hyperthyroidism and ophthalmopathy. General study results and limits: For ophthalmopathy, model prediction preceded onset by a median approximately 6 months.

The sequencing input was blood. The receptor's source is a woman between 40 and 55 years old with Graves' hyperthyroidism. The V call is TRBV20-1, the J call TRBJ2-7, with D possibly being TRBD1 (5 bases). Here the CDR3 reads CSAEDSYEQYF. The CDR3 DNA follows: TGCAGTGCTGAAGACAGTTACGAGCAGTACTTC.